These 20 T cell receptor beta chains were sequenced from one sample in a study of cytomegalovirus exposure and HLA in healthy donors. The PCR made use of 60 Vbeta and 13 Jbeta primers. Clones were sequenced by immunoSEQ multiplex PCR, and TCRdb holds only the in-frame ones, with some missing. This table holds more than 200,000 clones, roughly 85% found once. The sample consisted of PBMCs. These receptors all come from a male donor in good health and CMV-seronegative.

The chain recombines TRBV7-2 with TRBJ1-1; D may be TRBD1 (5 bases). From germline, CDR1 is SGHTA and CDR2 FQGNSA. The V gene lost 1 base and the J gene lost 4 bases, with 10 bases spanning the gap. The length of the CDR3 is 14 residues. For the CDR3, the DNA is TGTGCCAGCAGCTTAGGGAGGGGCTCCACTGAAGCTTTCTTT. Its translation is CASSLGRGSTEAFF.

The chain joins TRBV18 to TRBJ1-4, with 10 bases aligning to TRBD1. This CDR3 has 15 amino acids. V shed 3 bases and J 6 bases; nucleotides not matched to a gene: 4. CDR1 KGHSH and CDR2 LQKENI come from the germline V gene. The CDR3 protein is CASSPWTGGDEKLFF. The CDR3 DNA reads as TGTGCCAGCTCACCCTGGACAGGGGGAGATGAAAAACTGTTTTTT.

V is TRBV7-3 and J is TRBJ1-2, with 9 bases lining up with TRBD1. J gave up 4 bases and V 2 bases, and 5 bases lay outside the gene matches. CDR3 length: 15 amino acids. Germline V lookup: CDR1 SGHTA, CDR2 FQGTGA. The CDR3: CASSLGGQGPYGYTF. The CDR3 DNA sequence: TGTGCCAGCAGCTTAGGGGGACAGGGCCCCTATGGCTACACCTTC.

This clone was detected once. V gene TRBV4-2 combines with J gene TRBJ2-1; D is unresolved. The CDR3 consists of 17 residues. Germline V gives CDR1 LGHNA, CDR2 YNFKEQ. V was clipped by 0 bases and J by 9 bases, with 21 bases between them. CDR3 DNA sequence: TGTGCCAGCAGCCAAGAAGGAGTAGGCCCTTCCGTGGGTGAGCAGTTCTTC. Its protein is CASSQEGVGPSVGEQFF.

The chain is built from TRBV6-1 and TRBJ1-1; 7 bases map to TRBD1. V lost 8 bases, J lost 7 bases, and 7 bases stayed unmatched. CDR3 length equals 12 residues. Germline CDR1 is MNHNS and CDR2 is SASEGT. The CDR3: CASEQGTDEAFF. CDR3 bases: TGTGCCAGCGAACAGGGGACAGATGAAGCTTTCTTT.

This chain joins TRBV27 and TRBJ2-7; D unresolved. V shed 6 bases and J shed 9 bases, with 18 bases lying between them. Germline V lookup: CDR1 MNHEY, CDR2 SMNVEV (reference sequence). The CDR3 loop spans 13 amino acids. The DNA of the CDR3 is TGTGCCAGCAGCCCTACACCCCGCCTAGGGCAGTACTTC. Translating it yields CASSPTPRLGQYF.

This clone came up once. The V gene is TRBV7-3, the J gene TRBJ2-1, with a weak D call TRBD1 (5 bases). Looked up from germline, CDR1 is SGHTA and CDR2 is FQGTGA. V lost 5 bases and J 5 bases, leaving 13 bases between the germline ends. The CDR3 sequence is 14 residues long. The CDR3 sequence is CASSLRGRDNEQFF. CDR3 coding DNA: TGTGCCAGCAGCCTACGTGGCAGGGACAATGAGCAGTTCTTC.

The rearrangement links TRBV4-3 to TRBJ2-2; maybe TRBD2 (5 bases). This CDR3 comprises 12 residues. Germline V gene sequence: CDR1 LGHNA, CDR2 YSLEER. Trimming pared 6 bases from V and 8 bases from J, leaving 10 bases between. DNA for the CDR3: TGCGCCAGCAGGCCTTCGGGAGGGGAGCTGTTTTTT. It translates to CASRPSGGELFF.

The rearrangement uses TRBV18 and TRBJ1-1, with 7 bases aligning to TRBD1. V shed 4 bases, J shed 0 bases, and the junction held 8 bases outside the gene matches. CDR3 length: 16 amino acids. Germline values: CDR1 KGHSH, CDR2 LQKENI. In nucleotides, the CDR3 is TGTGCCAGCTCACTTGACAGGGTTGTTATGAACACTGAAGCTTTCTTT. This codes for CASSLDRVVMNTEAFF. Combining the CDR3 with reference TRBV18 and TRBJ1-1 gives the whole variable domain NAGVMQNPRHLVRRRGQEARLRCSPMKGHSHVYWYRQLPEEGLKFMVYLQKENIIDESGMPKERFSAEFPKEGPSILRIQQVVRGDSAAYFCASSLDRVVMNTEAFFGQGTRLTVV.

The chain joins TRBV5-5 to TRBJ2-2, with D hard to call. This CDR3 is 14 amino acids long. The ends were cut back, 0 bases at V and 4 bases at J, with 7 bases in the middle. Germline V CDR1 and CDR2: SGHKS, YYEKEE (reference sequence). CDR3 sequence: CASSLAASTGELFF. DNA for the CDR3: TGTGCCAGCAGCTTGGCCGCCAGCACCGGGGAGCTGTTTTTT.

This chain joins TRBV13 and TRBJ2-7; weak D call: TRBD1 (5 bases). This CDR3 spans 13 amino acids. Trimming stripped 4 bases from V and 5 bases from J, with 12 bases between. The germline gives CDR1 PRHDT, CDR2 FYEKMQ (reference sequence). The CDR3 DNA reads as TGTGCCAGCAGCTCGCAGGGATTCGACGAGCAGTACTTC. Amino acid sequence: CASSSQGFDEQYF.

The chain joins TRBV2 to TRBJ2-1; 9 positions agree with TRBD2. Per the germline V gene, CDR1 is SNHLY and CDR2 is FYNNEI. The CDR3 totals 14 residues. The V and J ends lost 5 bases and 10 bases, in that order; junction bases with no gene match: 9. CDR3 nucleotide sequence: TGTGCCAGCAGTCGGCGGGAGGGTATAGTGGAGCAGTTCTTC. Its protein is CASSRREGIVEQFF.

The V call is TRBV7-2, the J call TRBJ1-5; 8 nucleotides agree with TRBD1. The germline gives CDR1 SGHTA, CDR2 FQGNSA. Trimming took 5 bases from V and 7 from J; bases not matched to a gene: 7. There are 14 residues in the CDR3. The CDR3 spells CASSPRTGRQPQHF. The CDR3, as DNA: TGTGCCAGCAGCCCACGGACAGGGCGGCAGCCCCAGCATTTT.

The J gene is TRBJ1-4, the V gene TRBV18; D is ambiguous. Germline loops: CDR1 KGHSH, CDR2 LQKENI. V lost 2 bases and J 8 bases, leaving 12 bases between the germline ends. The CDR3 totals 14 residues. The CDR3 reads CASSPVKGGEKLFF. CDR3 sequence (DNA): TGTGCCAGCTCACCAGTTAAGGGCGGGGAAAAACTGTTTTTT.

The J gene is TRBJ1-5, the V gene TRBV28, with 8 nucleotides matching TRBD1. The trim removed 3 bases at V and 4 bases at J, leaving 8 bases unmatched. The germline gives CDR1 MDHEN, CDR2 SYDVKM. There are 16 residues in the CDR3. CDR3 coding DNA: TGTGCCAGCAGTTTTAGACAGGGGCAGGGGAATCAGCCCCAGCATTTT. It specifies CASSFRQGQGNQPQHF.

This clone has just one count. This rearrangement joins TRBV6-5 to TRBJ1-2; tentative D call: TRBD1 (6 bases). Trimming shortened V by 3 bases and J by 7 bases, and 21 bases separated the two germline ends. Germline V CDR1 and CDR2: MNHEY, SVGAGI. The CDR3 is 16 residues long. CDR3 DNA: TGTGCCAGCAGTTATAATCAGGGGCCACCGTCAAGTGGCTACACCTTC. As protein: CASSYNQGPPSSGYTF.

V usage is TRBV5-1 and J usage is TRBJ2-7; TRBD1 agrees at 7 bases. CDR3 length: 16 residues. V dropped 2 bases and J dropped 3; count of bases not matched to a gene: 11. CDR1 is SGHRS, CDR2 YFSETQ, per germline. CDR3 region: CASSFYTGASVYEQYF. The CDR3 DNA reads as TGCGCCAGCAGCTTCTACACAGGGGCGTCTGTCTACGAGCAGTACTTC.

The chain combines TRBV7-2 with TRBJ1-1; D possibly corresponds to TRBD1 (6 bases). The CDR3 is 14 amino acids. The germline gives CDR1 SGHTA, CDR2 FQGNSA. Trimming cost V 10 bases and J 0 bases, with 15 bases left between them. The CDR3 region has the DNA TGTGCCATCATGGGAGGGGGGTTGAACACTGAAGCTTTCTTT. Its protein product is CAIMGGGLNTEAFF. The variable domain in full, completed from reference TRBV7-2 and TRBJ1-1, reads GAGVSQSPSNKVTEKGKDVELRCDPISGHTALYWYRQSLGQGLEFLIYFQGNSAPDKSGLPSDRFSAERTGGSVSTLTIQRTQQEDSAVYLCAIMGGGLNTEAFFGQGTRLTVV.

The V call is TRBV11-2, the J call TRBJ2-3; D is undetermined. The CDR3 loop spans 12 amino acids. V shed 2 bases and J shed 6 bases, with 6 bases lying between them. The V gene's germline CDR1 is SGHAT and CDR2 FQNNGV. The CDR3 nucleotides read TGTGCCAGCAGCTTACAGTGGGATACGCAGTATTTT. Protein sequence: CASSLQWDTQYF.

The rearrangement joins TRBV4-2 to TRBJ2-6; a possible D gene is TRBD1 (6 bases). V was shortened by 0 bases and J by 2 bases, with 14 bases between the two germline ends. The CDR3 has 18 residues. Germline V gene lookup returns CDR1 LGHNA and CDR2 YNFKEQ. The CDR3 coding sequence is TGTGCCAGCAGCCAAGAAGTCGCAGGGGCGGCTGGGGCCAACGTCCTGACTTTC. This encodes CASSQEVAGAAGANVLTF.